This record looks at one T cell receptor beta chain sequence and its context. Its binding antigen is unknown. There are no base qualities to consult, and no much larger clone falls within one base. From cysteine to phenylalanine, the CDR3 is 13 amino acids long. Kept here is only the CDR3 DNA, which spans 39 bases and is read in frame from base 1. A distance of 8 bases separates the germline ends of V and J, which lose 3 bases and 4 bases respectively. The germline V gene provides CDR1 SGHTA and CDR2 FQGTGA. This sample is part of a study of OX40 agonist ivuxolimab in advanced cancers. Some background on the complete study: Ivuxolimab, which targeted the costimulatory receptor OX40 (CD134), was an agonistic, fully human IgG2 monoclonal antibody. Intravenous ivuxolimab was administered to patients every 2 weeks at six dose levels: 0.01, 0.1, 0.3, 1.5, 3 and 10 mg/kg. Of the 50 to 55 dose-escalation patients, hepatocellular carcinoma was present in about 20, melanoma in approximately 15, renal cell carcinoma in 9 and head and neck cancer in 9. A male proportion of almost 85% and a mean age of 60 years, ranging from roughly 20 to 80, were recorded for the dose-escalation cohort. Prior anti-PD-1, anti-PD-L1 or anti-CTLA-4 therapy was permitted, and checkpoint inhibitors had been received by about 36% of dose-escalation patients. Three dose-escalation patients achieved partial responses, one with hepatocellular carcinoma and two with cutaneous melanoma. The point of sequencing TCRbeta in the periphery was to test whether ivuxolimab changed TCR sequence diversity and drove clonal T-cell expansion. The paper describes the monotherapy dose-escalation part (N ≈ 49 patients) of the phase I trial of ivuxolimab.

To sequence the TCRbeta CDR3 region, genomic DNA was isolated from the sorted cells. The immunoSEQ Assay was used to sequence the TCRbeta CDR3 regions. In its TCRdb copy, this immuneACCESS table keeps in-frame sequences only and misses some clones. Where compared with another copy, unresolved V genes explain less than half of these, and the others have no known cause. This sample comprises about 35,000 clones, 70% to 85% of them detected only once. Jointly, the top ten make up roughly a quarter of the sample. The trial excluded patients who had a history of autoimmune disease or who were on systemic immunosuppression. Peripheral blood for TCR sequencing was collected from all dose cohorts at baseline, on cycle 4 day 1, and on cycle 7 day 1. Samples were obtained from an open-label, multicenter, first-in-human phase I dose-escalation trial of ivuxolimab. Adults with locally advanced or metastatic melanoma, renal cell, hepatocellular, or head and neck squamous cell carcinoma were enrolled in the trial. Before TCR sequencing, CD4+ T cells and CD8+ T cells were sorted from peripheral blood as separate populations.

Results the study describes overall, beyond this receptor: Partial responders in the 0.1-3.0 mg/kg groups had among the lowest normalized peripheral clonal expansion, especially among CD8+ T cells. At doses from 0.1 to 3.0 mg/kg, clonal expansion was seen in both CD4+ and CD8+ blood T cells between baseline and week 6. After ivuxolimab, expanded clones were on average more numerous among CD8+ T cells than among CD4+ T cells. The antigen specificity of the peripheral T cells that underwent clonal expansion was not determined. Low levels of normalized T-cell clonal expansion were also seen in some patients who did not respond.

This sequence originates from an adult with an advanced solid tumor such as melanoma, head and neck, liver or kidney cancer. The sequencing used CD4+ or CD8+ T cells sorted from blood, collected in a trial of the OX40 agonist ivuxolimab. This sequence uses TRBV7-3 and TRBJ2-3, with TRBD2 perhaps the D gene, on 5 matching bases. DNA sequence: TGTGCCAGCAGCTTGGCGGGCTCAGATACGCAGTATTTT. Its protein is CASSLAGSDTQYF.